The 21 T cell receptor beta chains below come from one sample, sequenced in a study of cytomegalovirus exposure and HLA in healthy donors. Sequencing was performed with immunoSEQ multiplex PCR; in TCRdb, only in-frame clones are kept and a portion is missing. The repertoire holds 140,000 to 150,000 clones, with over 90% as singletons. Sample: PBMCs. The source of these receptors is a young man in good health and CMV-seropositive.

This chain joins TRBV4-1 and TRBJ1-3; 8 bases are shared with TRBD1. This CDR3 region has 15 residues. V dropped 3 bases and J dropped 4; count of bases not matched to a gene: 5. Germline assignment: CDR1 MGHRA and CDR2 YSYEKL. The CDR3 loop is CASSHVGQGGNTIYF. The CDR3 DNA reads TGCGCCAGCAGCCATGTTGGACAGGGAGGAAACACCATATATTTT.

V usage is TRBV7-2 and J usage is TRBJ2-5; TRBD2 matches at 15 bases. Looked up from germline, CDR1 is SGHTA and CDR2 is FQGNSA. This CDR3 contains 16 residues. Trimming at V came to 6 bases and at J to 2 bases, leaving 4 bases not matched to a gene. CDR3 sequence reads: CASRFGLAGGQETQYF. CDR3 DNA: TGTGCCAGCAGGTTTGGACTAGCGGGAGGGCAAGAGACCCAGTACTTC.

The chain employs TRBV5-8 and TRBJ2-7; D is perhaps TRBD1 (6 bases). Germline V CDR1 and CDR2: SGHTS, YDEGEE. Deletions cut 4 bases from V and 7 bases from J, with 15 bases between. CDR3 length: 13 amino acids. In nucleotides, the CDR3 is TGTGCCAGCAGCACCGGGACACCCCTGGAGCAGTACTTC. Translation: CASSTGTPLEQYF.

The chain uses TRBV28 and TRBJ2-5, with 12 bases that match TRBD1. V dropped 7 bases and J dropped 5; count of bases not matched to a gene: 14. Germline values: CDR1 MDHEN, CDR2 SYDVKM. This CDR3 is built from 17 residues. The CDR3 protein is CASTSLRGDRGRETQYF. For the CDR3, the DNA is TGTGCCAGCACTTCTTTGAGAGGGGACAGGGGGCGGGAGACCCAGTACTTC.

CDR3 nucleotides: TGCGCCAGCAGCTTCCAAGGACTAGCCGAAGACGAGCAGTACTTC. Translating it yields CASSFQGLAEDEQYF. The chain links TRBV5-1 to TRBJ2-7, with TRBD2 identical over 8 bases. Germline loops: CDR1 SGHRS, CDR2 YFSETQ. CDR3 length: 15 residues. Trimming cost V 2 bases and J 5 bases; bases outside gene matches: 9.

The chain has TRBV11-2 and TRBJ2-1; the match to TRBD2 covers 8 bases. Germline V lookup: CDR1 SGHAT, CDR2 FQNNGV. With V trimmed by 4 bases and J by 5 bases, 16 bases remained unmatched. The CDR3 sequence is 18 residues long. CDR3 nucleotides: TGTGCCAGCAGCTCAACTCCCGTCTTGACTAGCGAAGACAATGAGCAGTTCTTC. Protein: CASSSTPVLTSEDNEQFF.

The chain is built from TRBV5-1 and TRBJ1-5; D unresolved. Trimming took off 0 bases at V and 1 base at J, with 5 bases between the two ends. The CDR3 runs to 14 residues. Germline-derived CDR1 and CDR2 are SGHRS and YFSETQ. This chain's CDR3 is CASSLGESNQPQHF. The CDR3 DNA is TGCGCCAGCAGCTTGGGGGAGAGCAATCAGCCCCAGCATTTT.

The J gene is TRBJ1-2, the V gene TRBV15; D is possibly TRBD1 (6 bases). The V end was cut by 0 bases, the J end by 0 bases, with 17 bases between. The length of the CDR3 is 18 residues. Germline V gene lookup returns CDR1 LNHNV and CDR2 YYDKDF (reference sequence). The CDR3 sequence: CATSRDYNRAQANYGYTF. The CDR3 DNA reads TGTGCCACCAGCAGAGATTACAACAGGGCCCAAGCTAACTATGGCTACACCTTC.

The gene calls are TRBV5-1 and TRBJ2-2, with TRBD2 as a possible D gene (5 bases). In germline, CDR1 is SGHRS, CDR2 YFSETQ. The ends were cut back, 4 bases at V and 2 bases at J, with 18 bases in the middle. The length of the CDR3 is 17 residues. In DNA form, the CDR3 reads TGCGCCAGCAGCGAAATCCCCCGGAGGCTCAACACCGGGGAGCTGTTTTTT. Its protein is CASSEIPRRLNTGELFF.

This clone was seen repeatedly, ten times or more. CDR3 loop: CASRGSSDREEDTQYF. As DNA, the CDR3 is TGTGCCAGCAGGGGATCGTCGGACAGGGAGGAAGATACGCAGTATTTT. This chain joins TRBV28 and TRBJ2-3; 8 bases agree with TRBD1. Trimming removed 6 bases from V and 5 bases from J; junction bases left unmatched: 13. CDR1 is MDHEN, CDR2 SYDVKM, per germline. This CDR3 is 16 amino acids long.

The chain uses TRBV5-1 and TRBJ2-5; TRBD1 aligns across 10 bases. CDR3 length equals 16 residues. J was trimmed by 5 bases and V by 4 bases; bases with no gene match: 11. Germline V gene lookup returns CDR1 SGHRS and CDR2 YFSETQ. The CDR3 region is CASSPTRQGAWETQYF. The CDR3 bases are TGCGCCAGCAGCCCGACAAGACAGGGGGCATGGGAGACCCAGTACTTC.

The chain recombines TRBV18 with TRBJ2-7; D is unresolved. CDR1 and CDR2 (germline): KGHSH, LQKENI. The CDR3 runs to 12 residues. Between the trimmed V and J ends, which lost 0 bases and 6 bases, there was a span of 6 bases. In nucleotides, the CDR3 is TGTGCCAGCTCACCACCGAATAGCGAGCAGTACTTC. Protein: CASSPPNSEQYF.

The V gene is TRBV28, the J gene TRBJ2-1; D unclear. The CDR3 totals 16 residues. CDR1 and CDR2 (germline): MDHEN, SYDVKM. The V end was cut by 8 bases, the J end by 6 bases, with 23 bases between. The CDR3 sequence is CASESERLNHPNEQFF. CDR3 nucleotides: TGTGCCAGCGAGTCCGAGAGGCTCAACCACCCCAATGAGCAGTTCTTC.

This chain joins TRBV5-1 and TRBJ1-1; TRBD1 might be the D (6 bases). CDR3 size: 14 residues. CDR1 is SGHRS, CDR2 YFSETQ, per germline. V dropped 4 bases and J dropped 0 bases, with 10 bases sitting between them. The CDR3 region is CASSRDTLNTEAFF. DNA of the CDR3: TGCGCCAGCAGCCGGGACACCTTGAACACTGAAGCTTTCTTT. Looking up the rest from reference TRBV5-1 and TRBJ1-1 gives the full variable domain: KAGVTQTPRYLIKTRGQQVTLSCSPISGHRSVSWYQQTPGQGLQFLFEYFSETQRNKGNFPGRFSGRQFSNSRSEMNVSTLELGDSALYLCASSRDTLNTEAFFGQGTRLTVV.

CDR3 nucleotides: TGTGCCAGCAGCGTAGCCAGGGAATTCACTGAAGCTTTCTTT. Residues: CASSVAREFTEAFF. The chain links TRBV9 to TRBJ1-1; tentative D call: TRBD1 (5 bases). Per the germline V gene, CDR1 is SGDLS and CDR2 is YYNGEE. V was trimmed by 0 bases and J by 4 bases, leaving 10 bases between them. This CDR3 is 14 amino acids long.

The CDR3 DNA is TGTGCCAGCAGGGAGGCAGTAGCCACAGATACGCAGTATTTT. This translates into CASREAVATDTQYF. The V gene is TRBV28, the J gene TRBJ2-3; D may be TRBD2 (5 bases). The germline V gene has CDR1 MDHEN and CDR2 SYDVKM. The CDR3 length is 14 residues. Trimming took 6 bases from V and 2 from J, leaving 12 bases between them.

This rearrangement joins TRBV7-4 to TRBJ2-7; 7 bases match TRBD1. J gave up 4 bases and V 3 bases, and 9 bases lay outside the gene matches. The CDR3 runs 15 residues. Germline V gene data show CDR1 as SGHVT and CDR2 as SQSDAQ. This chain's CDR3 is CASSFTSDRRYEQYF. In nucleotides, the CDR3 is TGTGCCAGCAGCTTTACCTCGGACAGGAGGTACGAGCAGTACTTC.

Comment on this clone: Other DNA sequences from this sample encode an identical CDR3 as well. CDR3 protein: CASSEQGGGETQYF. DNA for the CDR3: TGTGCCAGCAGTGAACAGGGGGGAGGAGAGACCCAGTACTTC. The chain carries TRBV2 and TRBJ2-5; the D gene is possibly TRBD1 (7 bases). This CDR3 spans 14 amino acids. V lost 2 bases and J 4 bases, leaving 11 bases between the germline ends. The germline gives CDR1 SNHLY, CDR2 FYNNEI.

In nucleotides, the CDR3 is TGTGCCAGCAGTTACGGAGGCTCCTACGAGCAGTACTTC. Its protein is CASSYGGSYEQYF. The genes are TRBV6-5 and TRBJ2-7; D may be TRBD2 (5 bases). The CDR3 is 13 residues long. V was trimmed by 2 bases and J by 0 bases, leaving 5 bases between them. Germline V gene lookup returns CDR1 MNHEY and CDR2 SVGAGI.

The chain uses TRBV11-3 and TRBJ2-5, with 7 bases fitting TRBD1. Unmatched junction bases numbered 7, after V lost 0 bases and J lost 3 bases. The CDR3 has 16 residues. Germline CDR1 SGHNT, CDR2 YENEEA. The CDR3 DNA is TGTGCCAGCAGCTTAGATGGGGCCCAGGGGGAAGAGACCCAGTACTTC. Translated: CASSLDGAQGEETQYF.

The gene calls are TRBV10-3 and TRBJ2-3; 8 bases line up with TRBD2. The V and J ends lost 6 bases and 4 bases, in that order; junction bases with no gene match: 6. This CDR3 comprises 14 residues. Germline V gene sequence: CDR1 ENHRY, CDR2 SYGVKD. The CDR3 DNA sequence: TGTGCCATCAGAGAAGGACTAGCAGCAGATACGCAGTATTTT. Protein product: CAIREGLAADTQYF.